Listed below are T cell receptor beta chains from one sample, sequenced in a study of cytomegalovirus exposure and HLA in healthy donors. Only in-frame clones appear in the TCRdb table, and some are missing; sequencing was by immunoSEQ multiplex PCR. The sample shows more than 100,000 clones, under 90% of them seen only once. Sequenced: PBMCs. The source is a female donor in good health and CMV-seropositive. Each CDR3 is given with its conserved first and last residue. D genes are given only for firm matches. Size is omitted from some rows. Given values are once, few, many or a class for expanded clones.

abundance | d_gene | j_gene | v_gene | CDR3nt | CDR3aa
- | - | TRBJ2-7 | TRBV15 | TGTGCCACCAGCAGACCCGGACATGACTCCTACGAGCAGTACTTC | CATSRPGHDSYEQYF
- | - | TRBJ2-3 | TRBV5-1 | TGCGCCAGCAGCTTGGCTACAGGTTCCACAGATACGCAGTATTTT | CASSLATGSTDTQYF
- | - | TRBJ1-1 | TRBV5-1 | TGCGCCAGCAGCTTGGGGGGGCAACCGGTGAACACTGAAGCTTTCTTT | CASSLGGQPVNTEAFF
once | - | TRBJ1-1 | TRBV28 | TGTGCCAGCAGCCTCCTGAACACTGAAGCTTTCTTT | CASSLLNTEAFF
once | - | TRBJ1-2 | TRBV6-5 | TGTGCCAGCAGTTACTTCGGGGGGCTTGGCTACACCTTC | CASSYFGGLGYTF
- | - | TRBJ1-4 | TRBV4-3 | TGCGCCAGCAGCCAAGATTTGCTTCTAGGAACTAATGAAAAACTGTTTTTT | CASSQDLLLGTNEKLFF
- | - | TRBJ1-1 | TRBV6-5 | TGTGCCAGCAGCCACCCCCCGGGAAGGGGGACTGAAGCTTTCTTT | CASSHPPGRGTEAFF
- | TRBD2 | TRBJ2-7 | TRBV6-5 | TGTGCCAGCAGTTACTCTGGTAGCGGGGGGGCCTACGAGCAGTACTTC | CASSYSGSGGAYEQYF
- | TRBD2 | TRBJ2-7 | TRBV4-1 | TGCGCCAGCAGCCCGTATTCGAGCGGGGGCCATTTCTCCTACGAGCAGTACTTC | CASSPYSSGGHFSYEQYF
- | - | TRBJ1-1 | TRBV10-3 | TGTGCCATCAGGAACAGGGAATTCCAGAACACTGAAGCTTTCTTT | CAIRNREFQNTEAFF
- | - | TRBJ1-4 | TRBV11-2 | TGTGCCAGCAGCTCCTCCCCCGGGAGTAATGAAAAACTGTTTTTT | CASSSSPGSNEKLFF
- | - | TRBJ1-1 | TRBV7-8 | TGTGCCAGCAGCTTAGCGGACAGGAACACTGAAGCTTTCTTT | CASSLADRNTEAFF
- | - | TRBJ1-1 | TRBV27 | TGTGCCAGCAGTTTAGGGGGGGCGGGCACTGAAGCTTTCTTT | CASSLGGAGTEAFF
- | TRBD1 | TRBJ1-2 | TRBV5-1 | TGCGCCAGCAGCCAAGGACAGGGGAATAATGGCTACACCTTC | CASSQGQGNNGYTF
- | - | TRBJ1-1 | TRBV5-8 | TGTGCCAGCAGCTTGTTAGTAGGAGGGGTCACTGAAGCTTTCTTT | CASSLLVGGVTEAFF
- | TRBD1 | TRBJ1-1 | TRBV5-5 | TGTGCCAGCAGCGCCCGGACAGGCTTGAACACTGAAGCTTTCTTT | CASSARTGLNTEAFF
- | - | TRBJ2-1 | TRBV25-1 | TGTGCCAGCCAGGGGTACAATGAGCAGTTCTTC | CASQGYNEQFF